Here is one TCR beta chain with its context. Its antigen is currently unknown. Participants comprised healthy donors of bone marrow. In nominal health when sampled, donors likely had unrecorded immune exposures nonetheless. This entry belongs to a study of cytomegalovirus exposure and HLA in healthy donors. The ends lost 4 bases at V and 5 bases at J; junction bases unmatched: 10. The CDR3 runs 15 residues. In germline, CDR1 is MNHEY, CDR2 SMNVEV (reference sequence). Amplification used 60 Vbeta primers and 13 Jbeta primers. Measured with immunoSEQ multiplex PCR; TCRdb has only the in-frame clones, and not every one. The data show approximately 130,000 clones, almost 85% seen once. Notes on the study in general: The HLA-A and HLA-B alleles of most subjects were reportedly predicted accurately from TCR beta sequences. The study found most TCR sequences rare, yet found some public TCRs in many donors.

This TCR derives from a woman younger than 35 in good health and CMV-seronegative. The gene calls are TRBV27 and TRBJ1-2, with TRBD1 matching over 7 bases. The specimen was PBMCs. The CDR3 bases are TGTGCCAGCAGTTCCCCGGCCAGGGGGTATTATGGCTACACCTTC. As protein: CASSSPARGYYGYTF.